This TCR beta chain originates from a study of blood T cells in healthy people across ages. Study-wide results and caveats: Naive CD4+ cells and diversity were both higher in long-lived donors than in aged donors.

There are a few counts of this clonotype. What it recognizes is unknown. PCR was performed a second time for roughly 7 to 12 cycles using a sample-barcoded 5' primer and a J-beta primer mix. Every cDNA was tagged by a template-switch adaptor with 12 random nucleotides. TCRdb reprocessed the 5' RACE reads with MiXCR, giving one entry per CDR3 protein. The data hold roughly 1.7 million distinct CDR3 sequences, with about 31% observed a single time. The CDR3 extends over 18 amino acids. Trimming took 2 bases from V and 3 from J; bases not matched to a gene: 7. Germline CDR1 reads SGHTA; CDR2 reads FQGNSA.

This chain connects TRBV7-2 to TRBJ2-6; TRBD1 aligns across 10 bases. The origin of this receptor is a young woman in good health. The sample consisted of blood. The CDR3 loop reads CASSLNRDRGFGANVLTF. In DNA, the CDR3 is TGTGCCAGCAGCTTAAATCGGGACAGGGGTTTTGGGGCCAACGTCCTGACTTTC.